These 23 T cell receptor beta chains originate from one sample sequenced in a study of control samples from healthy donors and cancer patients. TCRdb's table, derived via immunoSEQ multiplex PCR, lists solely in-frame clones and lacks some. Of more than 110,000 clones detected, approximately 91% appear once; the ten largest clones hold roughly 8.7%. The sequenced sample consisted of blood. The source of these receptors is a woman aged 25 to 39 in good health.

The chain couples TRBV5-5 to TRBJ2-1, with 8 bases that match TRBD2. The CDR3 has 16 amino acids. Germline V gives CDR1 SGHKS, CDR2 YYEKEE (reference sequence). Trimming removed 3 bases from V and 7 bases from J; junction bases left unmatched: 12. The chain's CDR3 is CASSSLGREVWNEQFF. The CDR3 nucleotides are TGTGCCAGCAGCTCCCTCGGGCGGGAGGTTTGGAATGAGCAGTTCTTC.

The chain has TRBV5-6 and TRBJ1-2; the D is unclear. V gave up 2 bases and J gave up 7 bases, with 6 bases separating them. Germline V CDR1 and CDR2: SGHDT, YYEEEE. CDR3 size: 11 residues. The CDR3 region has the DNA TGTGCCAGCAGCTTTCGACGTGGCTACACCTTC. It yields the protein CASSFRRGYTF.

V gene TRBV4-2 combines with J gene TRBJ2-5, with TRBD2 identical over 12 bases. Germline CDR1 LGHNA, CDR2 YNFKEQ. The trim removed 4 bases at V and 5 bases at J, leaving 8 bases unmatched. The CDR3 is 16 residues long. CDR3 sequence (DNA): TGTGCCAGCAGCCCGCAACTAGCGGGAGGATTGGAGACCCAGTACTTC. The encoded protein is CASSPQLAGGLETQYF.

V gene TRBV21-1 combines with J gene TRBJ2-7; no check of the table's D call, TRBD2, against the DNA was made. TRBV21-1 represents a pseudogene. The CDR3 extends over 17 amino acids. In nucleotides, the CDR3 is TGTGCCAGCAGCAACGGACTAGCGGGAGCAAGCTCCTACGAGCAGTACTTC. It codes for CASSNGLAGASSYEQYF.

The chain joins TRBV5-1 to TRBJ2-2; the D call may be TRBD1 or TRBD2 (5 bases each). This CDR3 region has 16 residues. Germline CDR1 reads SGHRS; CDR2 reads YFSETQ. Trimming cost V 3 bases and J 5 bases, with 17 bases left between them. The CDR3 bases are TGCGCCAGCAGCTCGGGGATAGGGGAATTGACCGGGGAGCTGTTTTTT. Translating it yields CASSSGIGELTGELFF.

The chain is built from TRBV10-3 and TRBJ2-1; no definite D call. Trimming stripped 0 bases from V and 5 bases from J, with 14 bases between. Germline CDR1 is ENHRY and CDR2 is SYGVKD. The CDR3 consists of 16 residues. The CDR3 loop reads CAISESFSGADNEQFF. The DNA of the CDR3 is TGTGCCATCAGTGAGTCGTTTTCTGGCGCCGACAATGAGCAGTTCTTC.

J is TRBJ2-2 and V is TRBV6-4; TRBD2 aligns across 9 bases. V was pared by 4 bases and J by 0 bases, with 0 bases of the junction left unmatched. CDR1 and CDR2 (germline): MRHNA, SNTAGT. The CDR3 length is 15 residues. The CDR3 here is CASSASGTNTGELFF. The CDR3 nucleotides are TGTGCCAGCAGTGCTAGCGGGACGAACACCGGGGAGCTGTTTTTT.

The chain combines TRBV5-4 with TRBJ2-3, with 12 bases aligning to TRBD2. The germline V gene encodes CDR1 SGHNT and CDR2 YYREEE (reference sequence). After removal of 2 bases from V and 0 bases from J, the junction contained 1 base not matched to a gene. The CDR3 is made up of 16 amino acids. CDR3 amino acids: CASSFGTSGSTDTQYF. The CDR3 DNA sequence: TGTGCCAGCAGCTTTGGGACTAGCGGGAGCACAGATACGCAGTATTTT.

This clone was observed once. This chain uses TRBV6-5 with TRBJ2-7, with D perhaps assigned TRBD1 or TRBD2 (6 bases each). This CDR3 spans 13 amino acids. Germline V gives CDR1 MNHEY, CDR2 SVGAGI. The CDR3 sequence is CVQGGRLAWEQYF. Written as DNA, the CDR3 is TGTGTTCAAGGGGGGCGGCTGGCGTGGGAGCAGTACTTC.

In regard to this clone: The junction shows a germline mismatch at one end, possibly a read error. The chain uses TRBV7-7 and TRBJ1-1; D uncertain. The germline V gene has CDR1 SSHAT and CDR2 FNYEAQ (reference sequence). The CDR3 covers 13 residues. The CDR3 nucleotides are TGTGCTAGCAGCTTAGGCATGAACACTGAAGCTTTCTTT. Translation gives CASSLGMNTEAFF. Based on the CDR3 plus reference TRBV7-7 and TRBJ1-1, the full variable domain is GAGVSQSPRYKVTKRGQDVTLRCDPISSHATLYWYQQALGQGPEFLTYFNYEAQPDKSGLPSDRFSAERPEGSISTLTIQRTEQRDSAMYRCASSLGMNTEAFFGQGTRLTVV.

The chain couples TRBV7-9 to TRBJ2-7, with D possibly TRBD1 on 5 matching bases. Germline V gene data show CDR1 as SEHNR and CDR2 as FQNEAQ (reference sequence). V was clipped by 1 base and J by 4 bases, with 14 bases between them. This CDR3 is 15 amino acids long. The CDR3 DNA follows: TGTGCCAGCAGCTTAGAGGTGGGGCCGCTTTACGAGCAGTACTTC. Translating it yields CASSLEVGPLYEQYF. Complete variable domain (other parts from reference TRBV7-9 and TRBJ2-7): DTGVSQNPRHKITKRGQNVTFRCDPISEHNRLYWYRQTLGQGPEFLTYFQNEAQLEKSRLLSDRFSAERPKGSFSTLEIQRTEQGDSAMYLCASSLEVGPLYEQYFGPGTRLTVT.

DNA for the CDR3: TGTGCCAGCAGTGAACTGTTAATGAACACTGAAGCTTTCTTT. This codes for CASSELLMNTEAFF. The rearrangement joins TRBV6-1 to TRBJ1-1; D unclear. V shed 2 bases and J shed 0 bases, with 7 bases lying between them. The CDR3 is 14 amino acids. Germline lookup yields CDR1 MNHNS and CDR2 SASEGT.

This chain uses TRBV14 with TRBJ1-5, with D possibly being TRBD1 (5 bases). The V and J ends lost 5 bases and 9 bases respectively, with 17 bases between them. CDR1 and CDR2 (germline): SGHDN, FVKESK. This CDR3 comprises 14 residues. CDR3 in amino acids: CASSEGRVQVPQHF. The CDR3 DNA is TGTGCCAGCAGCGAGGGACGCGTCCAGGTGCCCCAGCATTTT.

The chain carries TRBV7-3 and TRBJ2-7, with 8 bases lining up with TRBD2. The V segment lost 2 bases and the J segment 5 bases; nucleotides outside the gene matches: 11. Germline CDR1 reads SGHTA; CDR2 reads FQGTGA. The CDR3 has 16 amino acids. CDR3 protein: CASSLLPAGDHDEQYF. In DNA form, the CDR3 reads TGTGCCAGCAGCTTACTTCCAGCGGGAGATCACGACGAGCAGTACTTC. The full variable domain, completed using reference TRBV7-3 and TRBJ2-7, is GAGVSQTPSNKVTEKGKYVELRCDPISGHTALYWYRQSLGQGPEFLIYFQGTGAADDSGLPNDRFFAVRPEGSVSTLKIQRTERGDSAVYLCASSLLPAGDHDEQYFGPGTRLTVT.

CDR3 sequence: CASSTGQGPYGYTF. CDR3 nucleotide sequence: TGTGCCAGTAGTACCGGACAGGGCCCCTATGGCTACACCTTC. This chain links TRBV19 with TRBJ1-2, with 8 bases identical to TRBD1. Germline lookup yields CDR1 LNHDA and CDR2 SQIVND (reference sequence). The CDR3 totals 14 residues. Trimming cost V 4 bases and J 4 bases; bases outside gene matches: 5.

V and J are TRBV9 and TRBJ2-3; D unresolved. This CDR3 contains 13 residues. The V end lost 0 bases, the J end lost 4 bases, and 6 bases lay between the germline ends. Germline loops: CDR1 SGDLS, CDR2 YYNGEE. CDR3 DNA: TGTGCCAGCAGCGTAGCAGGTGCAGATACGCAGTATTTT. It encodes CASSVAGADTQYF. Using reference TRBV9 and TRBJ2-3 for the parts outside the CDR3, the full variable domain is DSGVTQTPKHLITATGQRVTLRCSPRSGDLSVYWYQQSLDQGLQFLIQYYNGEERAKGNILERFSAQQFPDLHSELNLSSLELGDSALYFCASSVAGADTQYFGPGTRLTVL.

CDR3 amino acids: CASSQTGDGASYEQYF. CDR3 sequence (DNA): TGTGCCAGCAGCCAAACTGGAGACGGCGCCTCCTACGAGCAGTACTTC. The gene calls are TRBV16 and TRBJ2-7, with no clear D. CDR3 length: 16 residues. Trimming stripped 2 bases from V and 0 bases from J, with 14 bases between. CDR1 and CDR2 (germline): KGHSY, FQNENV.

The chain carries TRBV3-1 (or the pseudogene TRBV3-2) and TRBJ1-2, with TRBD1 identical over 7 bases. The CDR3 runs 17 residues. V shed 3 bases and J 1 base; nucleotides not matched to a gene: 11. The germline V gene encodes CDR1 LGHDT and CDR2 YNNKEL (reference sequence). CDR3 sequence reads: CASSQPQGGTINYGYTF. The CDR3 bases are TGTGCCAGCAGCCAGCCCCAGGGGGGTACAATTAACTATGGCTACACCTTC.

This clone was picked up a small number of times. The rearrangement joins TRBV2 to TRBJ1-1; 8 bases map to TRBD1. The V and J ends lost 2 bases and 1 base, in that order; junction bases with no gene match: 0. Germline loops: CDR1 SNHLY, CDR2 FYNNEI. There are 14 residues in the CDR3. The CDR3 region has the DNA TGTGCCAGCAGTGAACAGGGGGCGAACACTGAAGCTTTCTTT. Its translation is CASSEQGANTEAFF. The variable domain in full, with the rest retrieved from reference TRBV2 and TRBJ1-1, is EPEVTQTPSHQVTQMGQEVILRCVPISNHLYFYWYRQILGQKVEFLVSFYNNEISEKSEIFDDQFSVERPDGSNFTLKIRSTKLEDSAMYFCASSEQGANTEAFFGQGTRLTVV.

In DNA, the CDR3 is TGTGCCAGCAGCCCCACTAGCGGGAGAGAGACCCAGTACTTC. Translating gives CASSPTSGRETQYF. The V call is TRBV11-2, the J call TRBJ2-5, with TRBD2 matching over 11 bases. V dropped 5 bases and J dropped 4; count of bases not matched to a gene: 3. CDR3 length: 14 amino acids. The germline V gene has CDR1 SGHAT and CDR2 FQNNGV.

The chain recombines TRBV4-2 with TRBJ2-1; weak D call: TRBD2 (6 bases). V was trimmed by 0 bases and J by 6 bases, leaving 15 bases between them. The length of the CDR3 is 16 residues. Germline CDR1 LGHNA, CDR2 YNFKEQ. The CDR3 region has the DNA TGTGCCAGCAGCCAAGATCCCCGGGGGACTTTCAATGAGCAGTTCTTC. Protein sequence: CASSQDPRGTFNEQFF.

The chain is built from TRBV9 and TRBJ2-1; TRBD2 aligns across 11 bases. The CDR3 contains 16 residues. V lost 4 bases, J lost 6 bases, and 9 bases stayed unmatched. Germline V gives CDR1 SGDLS, CDR2 YYNGEE. The CDR3, as DNA: TGTGCCAGCAGCCCAGGGACTAGCGGAGGGCTCAATGAGCAGTTCTTC. Translating it yields CASSPGTSGGLNEQFF.

This chain joins TRBV6-6 and TRBJ2-1; D is ambiguous. CDR1 and CDR2 from the germline V gene are MNHNY and SVGAGI (reference sequence). The CDR3 extends over 15 amino acids. Trimming cost V 5 bases and J 1 base, with 12 bases left between them. This CDR3 is CASSGRPPSYNEQFF. Here the CDR3 DNA reads TGTGCCAGCAGTGGTCGACCCCCGTCCTACAATGAGCAGTTCTTC.